Included here is one TCR beta chain sequence, with context. Germline V gene lookup returns CDR1 MDHEN and CDR2 SYDVKM. This CDR3 has 15 residues. Trimming left V 8 bases short and J 4 bases short, with 20 bases between. Original processing notes: It was from reference gene primer amplification that nucleated cell counts were estimated. Produced via immunoSEQ multiplex PCR; TCRdb's table is partial and in-frame only. The V and J calls and clone size come from that table; D and trimming were worked out from the DNA. This sample has 55,000 to 75,000 clones, with roughly 85% found just once. The data are from a study of blood T cell repertoires in COVID-19. For the study at large: Some COVID-19 samples were acute and others convalescent; all came from the United States, Italy and Spain. From T cells, B-cell-depleted T cells, or PBMCs came the material, which was cDNA or gDNA.

V is TRBV28 and J is TRBJ1-2, with D tentatively TRBD1 (6 bases). The clonotype comes from a man between 60 and 75 years old with acute or convalescent COVID-19. Sequenced input: peripheral blood. In nucleotides, the CDR3 is TGTGCCAGCCGAGTTCCAGGGGCAGGGACCTATGGCTACACCTTC. Amino acids: CASRVPGAGTYGYTF.